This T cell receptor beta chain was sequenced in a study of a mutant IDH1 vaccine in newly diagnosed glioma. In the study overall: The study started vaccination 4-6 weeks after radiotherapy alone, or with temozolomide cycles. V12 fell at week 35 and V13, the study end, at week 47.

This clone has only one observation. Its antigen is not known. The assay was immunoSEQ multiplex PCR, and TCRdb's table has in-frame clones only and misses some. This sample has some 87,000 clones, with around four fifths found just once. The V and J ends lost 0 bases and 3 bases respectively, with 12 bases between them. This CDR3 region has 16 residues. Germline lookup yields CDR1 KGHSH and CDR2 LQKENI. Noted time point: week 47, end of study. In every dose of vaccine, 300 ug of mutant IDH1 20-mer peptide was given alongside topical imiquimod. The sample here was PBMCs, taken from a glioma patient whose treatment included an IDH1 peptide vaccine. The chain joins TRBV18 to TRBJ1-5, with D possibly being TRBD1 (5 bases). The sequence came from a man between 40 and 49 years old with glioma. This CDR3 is CASSPPGGVFNQPQHF. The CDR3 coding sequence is TGTGCCAGCTCACCACCGGGGGGGGTTTTCAATCAGCCCCAGCATTTT.